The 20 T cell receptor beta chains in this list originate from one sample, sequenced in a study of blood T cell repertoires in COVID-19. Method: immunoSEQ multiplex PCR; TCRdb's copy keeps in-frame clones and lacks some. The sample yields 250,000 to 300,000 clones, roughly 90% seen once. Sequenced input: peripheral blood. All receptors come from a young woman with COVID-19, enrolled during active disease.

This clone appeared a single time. The CDR3 region is CASSLGLAGVTGELFF. The DNA for the CDR3 is TGTGCCAGCAGCTTAGGACTAGCGGGGGTGACCGGGGAGCTGTTTTTT. The chain links TRBV11-2 to TRBJ2-2, with 12 bases identical to TRBD2. This CDR3 region has 16 residues. CDR1 is SGHAT and CDR2 is FQNNGV in the germline V gene. V dropped 1 base and J dropped 5; count of bases not matched to a gene: 2.

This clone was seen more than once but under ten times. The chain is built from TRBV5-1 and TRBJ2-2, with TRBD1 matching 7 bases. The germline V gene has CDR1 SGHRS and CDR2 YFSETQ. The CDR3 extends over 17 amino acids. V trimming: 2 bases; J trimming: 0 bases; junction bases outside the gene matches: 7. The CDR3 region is CASSLNRGLSNTGELFF. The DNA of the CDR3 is TGCGCCAGCAGCTTAAACAGGGGTCTCTCGAACACCGGGGAGCTGTTTTTT.

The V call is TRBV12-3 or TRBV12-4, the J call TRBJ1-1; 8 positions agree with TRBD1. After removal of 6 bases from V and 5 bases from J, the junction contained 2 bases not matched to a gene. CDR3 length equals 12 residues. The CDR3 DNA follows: TGTGCCAGCAGCCGACAGGGGACTGAAGCTTTCTTT. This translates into CASSRQGTEAFF.

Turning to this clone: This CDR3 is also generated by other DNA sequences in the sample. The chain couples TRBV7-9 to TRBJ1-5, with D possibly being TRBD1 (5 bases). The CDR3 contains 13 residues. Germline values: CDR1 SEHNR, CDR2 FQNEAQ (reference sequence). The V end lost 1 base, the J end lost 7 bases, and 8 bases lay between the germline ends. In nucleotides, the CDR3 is TGTGCCAGCAGCTTAGGCGGGGGGCAGCCCCAGCATTTT. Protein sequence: CASSLGGGQPQHF.

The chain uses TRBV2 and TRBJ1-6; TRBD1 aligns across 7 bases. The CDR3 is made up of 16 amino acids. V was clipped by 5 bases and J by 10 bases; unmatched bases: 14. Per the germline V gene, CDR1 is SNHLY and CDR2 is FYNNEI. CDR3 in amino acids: CASSPRLRDSQSPLHF. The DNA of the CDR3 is TGTGCCAGCAGTCCAAGACTACGGGACAGTCAATCACCCCTCCACTTT.

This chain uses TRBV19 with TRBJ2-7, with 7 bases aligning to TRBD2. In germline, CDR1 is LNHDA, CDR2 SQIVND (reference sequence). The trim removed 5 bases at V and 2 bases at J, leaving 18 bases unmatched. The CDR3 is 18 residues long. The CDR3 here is CASSPLLVAGVTPYEQYF. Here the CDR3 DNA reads TGTGCCAGTAGTCCTCTTTTGGTGGCGGGGGTTACTCCCTACGAGCAGTACTTC.

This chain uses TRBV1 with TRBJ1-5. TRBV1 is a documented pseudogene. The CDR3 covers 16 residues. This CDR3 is CTSSQPACGEDQPQHF. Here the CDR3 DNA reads TGCACCAGCAGCCAACCTGCCTGCGGGGAGGATCAGCCCCAGCATTTT.

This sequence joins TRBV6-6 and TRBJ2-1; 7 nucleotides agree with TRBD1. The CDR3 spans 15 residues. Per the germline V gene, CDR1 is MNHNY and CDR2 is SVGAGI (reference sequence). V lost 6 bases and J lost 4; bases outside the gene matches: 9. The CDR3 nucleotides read TGTGCCAGCAGCTTACCGGGACAGAGATACAATGAGCAGTTCTTC. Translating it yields CASSLPGQRYNEQFF.

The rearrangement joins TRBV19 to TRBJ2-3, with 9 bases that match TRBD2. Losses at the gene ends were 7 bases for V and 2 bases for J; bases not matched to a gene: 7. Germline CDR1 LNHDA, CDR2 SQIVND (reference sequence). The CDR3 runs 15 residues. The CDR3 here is CASTQGTSSTDTQYF. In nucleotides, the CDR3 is TGTGCCAGTACCCAAGGGACTAGCTCCACAGATACGCAGTATTTT.

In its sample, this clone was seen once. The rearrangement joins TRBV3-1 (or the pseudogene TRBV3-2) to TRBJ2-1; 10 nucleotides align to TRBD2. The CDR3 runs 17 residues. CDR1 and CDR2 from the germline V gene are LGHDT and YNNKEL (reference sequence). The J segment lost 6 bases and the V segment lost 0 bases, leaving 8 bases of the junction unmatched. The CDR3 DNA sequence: TGTGCCAGCAGCCAAGACGGGCTAGCGGGGGTTCGCAATGAGCAGTTCTTC. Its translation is CASSQDGLAGVRNEQFF.

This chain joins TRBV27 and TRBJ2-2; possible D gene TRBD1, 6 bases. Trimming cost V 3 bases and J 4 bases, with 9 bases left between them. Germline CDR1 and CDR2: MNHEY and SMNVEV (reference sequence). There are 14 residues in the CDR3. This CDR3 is CASSFSQGTGELFF. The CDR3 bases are TGTGCCAGCAGTTTTTCACAGGGCACCGGGGAGCTGTTTTTT.

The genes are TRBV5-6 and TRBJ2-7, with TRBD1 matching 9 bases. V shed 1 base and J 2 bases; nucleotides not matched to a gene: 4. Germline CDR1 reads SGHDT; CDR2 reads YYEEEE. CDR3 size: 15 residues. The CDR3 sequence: CASSLLGTGTYEQYF. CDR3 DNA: TGTGCCAGCAGCTTGCTCGGGACAGGGACCTACGAGCAGTACTTC.

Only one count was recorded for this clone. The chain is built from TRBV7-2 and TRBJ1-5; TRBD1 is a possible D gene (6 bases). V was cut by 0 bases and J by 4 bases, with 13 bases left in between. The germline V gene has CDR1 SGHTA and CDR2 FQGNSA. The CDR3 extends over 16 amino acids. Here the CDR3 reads CASSLATGQMNQPQHF. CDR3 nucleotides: TGTGCCAGCAGCTTAGCGACGGGACAAATGAATCAGCCCCAGCATTTT.

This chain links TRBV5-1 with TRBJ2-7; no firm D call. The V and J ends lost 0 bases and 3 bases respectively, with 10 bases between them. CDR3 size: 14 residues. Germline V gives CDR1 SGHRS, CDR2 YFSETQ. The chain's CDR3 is CASSLDTMRYEQYF. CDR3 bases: TGCGCCAGCAGCTTGGATACCATGCGCTACGAGCAGTACTTC.

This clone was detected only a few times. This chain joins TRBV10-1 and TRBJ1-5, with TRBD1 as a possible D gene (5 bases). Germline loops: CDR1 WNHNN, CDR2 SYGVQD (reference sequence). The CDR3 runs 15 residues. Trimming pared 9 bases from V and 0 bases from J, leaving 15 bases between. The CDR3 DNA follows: TGCGCCAGTACCACCAGGGTGTATAGCAATCAGCCCCAGCATTTT. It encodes CASTTRVYSNQPQHF.

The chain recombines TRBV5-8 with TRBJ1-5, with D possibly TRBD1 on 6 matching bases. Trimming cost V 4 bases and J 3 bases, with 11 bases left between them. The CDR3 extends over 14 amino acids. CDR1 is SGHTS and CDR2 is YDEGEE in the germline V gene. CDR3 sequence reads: CASSPGQPNQPQHF. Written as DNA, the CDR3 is TGTGCCAGCAGCCCCGGACAGCCCAATCAGCCCCAGCATTTT.

CDR3 in DNA: TGTGCCAGCTCACCCACGGACAGGGTCTACAATGAGCAGTTCTTC. Amino acids: CASSPTDRVYNEQFF. The chain uses TRBV18 and TRBJ2-1; 8 bases map to TRBD1. Germline loops: CDR1 KGHSH, CDR2 LQKENI. V was clipped by 3 bases and J by 3 bases; unmatched bases: 4. This CDR3 is built from 15 residues.

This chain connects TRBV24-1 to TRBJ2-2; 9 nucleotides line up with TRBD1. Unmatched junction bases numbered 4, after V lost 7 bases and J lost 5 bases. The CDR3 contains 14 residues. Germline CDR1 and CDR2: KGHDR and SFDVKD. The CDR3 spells CATSRDRETGELFF. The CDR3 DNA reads TGTGCCACCAGCCGGGACAGGGAGACCGGGGAGCTGTTTTTT.

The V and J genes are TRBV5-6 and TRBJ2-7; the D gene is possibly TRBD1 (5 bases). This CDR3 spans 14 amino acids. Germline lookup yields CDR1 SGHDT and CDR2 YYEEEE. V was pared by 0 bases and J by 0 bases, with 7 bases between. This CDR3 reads CASSLGQTSYEQYF. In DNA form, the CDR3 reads TGTGCCAGCAGCTTGGGACAGACCTCCTACGAGCAGTACTTC.

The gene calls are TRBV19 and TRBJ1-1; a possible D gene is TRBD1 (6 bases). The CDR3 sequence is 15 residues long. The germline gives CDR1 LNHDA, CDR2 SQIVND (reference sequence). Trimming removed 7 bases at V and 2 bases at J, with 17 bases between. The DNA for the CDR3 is TGTGCCAGTACCCCCCCCACAGGGATCAACACTGAAGCTTTCTTT. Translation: CASTPPTGINTEAFF.